These T cell receptor beta chains were read from a single sample in a study of blood T cell repertoires in COVID-19. Produced via immunoSEQ multiplex PCR; TCRdb's table is partial and in-frame only. The sample has about 330,000 clones; about 82% are singletons. What was sequenced was peripheral blood. These receptors were collected from a human donor in a cohort sampled during active COVID-19. Both conserved end residues are part of each CDR3. D genes are given only for firm matches. Rows give clone size only sometimes, using once, few, many, or a class for an expanded clone.

clone_size,j_call,d_call,v_call,cdr3_nt,cdr3_aa
NA,TRBJ1-1,TRBD1,TRBV2,TGTGCCAGCAGTATCGGACAGGGCCGGACTGAAGCTTTCTTT,CASSIGQGRTEAFF
NA,TRBJ1-6,NA,TRBV27,TGTGCCAGCAGACGAACAGGGTTCTTGGATTCACCCCTCCACTTT,CASRRTGFLDSPLHF
NA,TRBJ1-1,NA,TRBV7-9,TGTGCCAGCAGCTTAATTGCCAGGATGAACACTGAAGCTTTCTTT,CASSLIARMNTEAFF
NA,TRBJ2-7,TRBD1,TRBV29-1,TGCAGCGTGTGGACAGGGGAAAGCGAGCAGTACTTC,CSVWTGESEQYF
NA,TRBJ1-5,TRBD1,TRBV6-1,TGTGCCAGCAGTGAGCCGGACAGGGATTTTCAGCCCCAGCATTTT,CASSEPDRDFQPQHF
NA,TRBJ1-5,TRBD1,TRBV4-2,TGTGCCAGCAGCCCAGCGGGGACAGGGAGAAGCAATCAGCCCCAGCATTTT,CASSPAGTGRSNQPQHF
NA,TRBJ2-3,NA,TRBV23-1,TGCGCCAGCAGCCACCTGTGGAAGACTAGCACAGATACGCAGTATTTT,CASSHLWKTSTDTQYF
once,TRBJ2-2,NA,TRBV24-1,TGTGCCACCAGTGGCCCCAGAGGTGCAGCGAACACCGGGGAGCTGTTTTTT,CATSGPRGAANTGELFF
NA,TRBJ1-4,NA,TRBV6-2/TRBV6-3,TGTGCCAGCAGTTACTCTCCAGGGTTGGTTTGGGAAAAACTGTTTTTT,CASSYSPGLVWEKLFF
few,TRBJ2-1,TRBD1,TRBV28,TGTGCCAGCAGGGAGACAGGGGGTAACAATGAGCAGTTCTTC,CASRETGGNNEQFF
NA,TRBJ1-1,NA,TRBV9,TGTGCCAGCAGCGTAGTGGGGCCCGGCACTGAAGCTTTCTTT,CASSVVGPGTEAFF
NA,TRBJ2-3,TRBD2,TRBV24-1,TGTGCCACCAGTGATCCGCTAGCGGCCCCAACAGATACGCAGTATTTT,CATSDPLAAPTDTQYF
once,TRBJ1-2,NA,TRBV7-3,TGTGCCAGCAGCTTAAACCCAGCCGGGGGCTACACCTTC,CASSLNPAGGYTF
once,TRBJ1-6,TRBD1,TRBV30,TGTGCCTGCTCCTTAGGGGACAGGGATAATTCACCCCTCCACTTT,CACSLGDRDNSPLHF
NA,TRBJ2-1,NA,TRBV27,TGTGCCAGCAGTCCCCGGAGAGGCGATGAGCAGTTCTTC,CASSPRRGDEQFF
few,TRBJ1-2,NA,TRBV19,TGTGCCAGTAAGTGGACAGACGAACACTATGGCTACACCTTC,CASKWTDEHYGYTF
NA,TRBJ2-7,NA,TRBV3-1/TRBV3-2,TGTGCCAGCAGCCGACAGACCTACGAGCAGTACTTC,CASSRQTYEQYF
once,TRBJ1-1,TRBD1,TRBV7-9,TGTGCCAGCAGCTTAGAGGCGACAGGGGAAGCTTTCTTT,CASSLEATGEAFF
NA,TRBJ2-6,NA,TRBV9,TGTGCCAGCAGCCGTGGGTTCACCCGGGGAGGCTCTGGGGCCAACGTCCTGACTTTC,CASSRGFTRGGSGANVLTF
NA,TRBJ1-5,TRBD1,TRBV19,TGTGCCAGTCAGGACAGGATCGGTCAGCCCCAGCATTTT,CASQDRIGQPQHF
NA,TRBJ2-7,NA,TRBV4-2,TGTGCCAGCAGCCAAGAATCGGGAGCCGAGCAGTACTTC,CASSQESGAEQYF
NA,TRBJ1-1,NA,TRBV18,TGTGCCAGCTCACCACCCTCGGGGAACACTGAAGCTTTCTTT,CASSPPSGNTEAFF
NA,TRBJ2-3,NA,TRBV30,TGTGCCTGGAATCCGGGACTGGGATACACAGATACGCAGTATTTT,CAWNPGLGYTDTQYF
NA,TRBJ1-4,TRBD1,TRBV19,TGTGCCAGTAGGGTCTTCGGGACAGGGCTTAATGAAAAACTGTTTTTT,CASRVFGTGLNEKLFF
NA,TRBJ2-1,TRBD2,TRBV2,TGTGCCAGCAGTGACGACAGCGGGGTCATTGATGAGCAGTTCTTC,CASSDDSGVIDEQFF
NA,TRBJ2-7,TRBD2,TRBV5-4,TGTGCCAGCAGCTCTGACGGGGGGACTAGCTCCTACGAGCAGTACTTC,CASSSDGGTSSYEQYF
NA,TRBJ2-1,TRBD2,TRBV5-8,TGTGCCAGCAGCTGGACTAGCGGGCCGAACAATGAGCAGTTCTTC,CASSWTSGPNNEQFF
NA,TRBJ2-5,NA,TRBV21-1,TGTGCCAGCAGCAAAGGTGGGGGGGAACATCGAGAGACCCAGTACTTC,CASSKGGGEHRETQYF
NA,TRBJ1-1,NA,TRBV9,TGTGCCAGCAGCACCTTCGACAGACCTGAAGCTTTCTTT,CASSTFDRPEAFF
NA,TRBJ1-2,NA,TRBV2,TGTGCCAACACGACGGCGGGGAGATCCTATGGCTACACCTTC,CANTTAGRSYGYTF
NA,TRBJ2-7,TRBD1,TRBV25-1,TGTGCCAGCAGTGACCGGGGACAGCTGGTCTACGAGCAGTACTTC,CASSDRGQLVYEQYF
NA,TRBJ2-7,NA,TRBV19,TGTGCCACCTCGGGATCCACCTACGAGCAGTACTTC,CATSGSTYEQYF
NA,TRBJ1-1,NA,TRBV25-1,TGTGCCAGCAGTGCGCGACAGCTTGACACTGAAGCTTTCTTT,CASSARQLDTEAFF
NA,TRBJ1-2,NA,TRBV29-1,TGCAGCGTCGCGTCCACAGGGCCTGGCTACACCTTC,CSVASTGPGYTF
NA,TRBJ2-1,NA,TRBV7-3,TGTGCCAGCAGCTTTCTAGCGCCTAGCTCCTACAATGAGCAGTTCTTC,CASSFLAPSSYNEQFF
once,TRBJ2-3,NA,TRBV18,TGTGCCAGCTCGCCTTTCGGGACTCCGGGAGATACGCAGTATTTT,CASSPFGTPGDTQYF
few,TRBJ1-3,NA,TRBV10-3,TGTGCCATCAGTGAGTTAGGAAACACCATATATTTT,CAISELGNTIYF
few,TRBJ2-3,NA,TRBV5-1,TGCGCCAGCAGCTTACGGGGAGCCTACACAGATACGCAGTATTTT,CASSLRGAYTDTQYF
NA,TRBJ2-7,NA,TRBV7-3,TGTGCCAGCAGCCTCCAACAGGGTTACGAGCAGTACTTC,CASSLQQGYEQYF
NA,TRBJ1-1,NA,TRBV27,TGTGCCAGCAGTTTATCGGACGGGGGCACTGAAGCTTTCTTT,CASSLSDGGTEAFF
NA,TRBJ1-2,NA,TRBV3-1/TRBV3-2,TGTGCCAGCAGCGGGGACAAAATAAACTATGGCTACACCTTC,CASSGDKINYGYTF
NA,TRBJ2-2,TRBD2,TRBV27,TGTGCCAGCAGGCCTACTAGCGTGTCCGGGGAGCTGTTTTTT,CASRPTSVSGELFF
NA,TRBJ1-1,NA,TRBV3-1/TRBV3-2,TGTGCCAGCAGCCAAGAAATTTTAGTCGTCACTGAAGCTTTCTTT,CASSQEILVVTEAFF
NA,TRBJ2-7,NA,TRBV6-5,TGTGCCAGCGGGGACCCGGGACAAAGATACGAGCAGTACTTC,CASGDPGQRYEQYF
NA,TRBJ2-1,TRBD2,TRBV4-2,TGTGCCAGCAGCCAAGATCAGCTCGGCGGGGGGGCTAGGAATGAGCAGTTCTTC,CASSQDQLGGGARNEQFF
NA,TRBJ1-2,TRBD1,TRBV7-3,TGTGCCAGCAGTTACGGGACAGGTCATGGCTACACCTTC,CASSYGTGHGYTF
NA,TRBJ2-7,NA,TRBV19,TGTGCCAGTAGTGAAACCGGGTCCACCTACGAGCAGTACTTC,CASSETGSTYEQYF
NA,TRBJ1-2,NA,TRBV6-5,TGTGCCAGCAGTTACTCGATCGGAGGAGGGGGCTACACCTTC,CASSYSIGGGGYTF
once,TRBJ2-4,NA,TRBV12-5,TGTGCTAGTGCACCAAAGGGAGGCGGCCAAAACATTCAGTACTTC,CASAPKGGGQNIQYF